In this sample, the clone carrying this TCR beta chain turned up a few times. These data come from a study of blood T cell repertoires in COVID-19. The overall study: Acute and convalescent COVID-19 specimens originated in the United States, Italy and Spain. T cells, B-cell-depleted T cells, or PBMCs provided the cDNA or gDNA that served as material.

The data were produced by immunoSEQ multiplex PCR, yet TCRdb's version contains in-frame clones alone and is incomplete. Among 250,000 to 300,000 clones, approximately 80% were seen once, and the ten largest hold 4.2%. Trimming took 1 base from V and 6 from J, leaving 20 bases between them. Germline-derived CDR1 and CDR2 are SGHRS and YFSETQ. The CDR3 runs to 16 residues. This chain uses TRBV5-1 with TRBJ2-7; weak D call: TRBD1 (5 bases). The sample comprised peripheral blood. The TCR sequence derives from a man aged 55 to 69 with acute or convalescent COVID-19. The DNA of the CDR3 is TGCGCCAGCAGCTTGACCCAGACAGACCTCTGGGGCGAGCAGTACTTC. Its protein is CASSLTQTDLWGEQYF. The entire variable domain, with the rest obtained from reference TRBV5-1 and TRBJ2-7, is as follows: KAGVTQTPRYLIKTRGQQVTLSCSPISGHRSVSWYQQTPGQGLQFLFEYFSETQRNKGNFPGRFSGRQFSNSRSEMNVSTLELGDSALYLCASSLTQTDLWGEQYFGPGTRLTVT.